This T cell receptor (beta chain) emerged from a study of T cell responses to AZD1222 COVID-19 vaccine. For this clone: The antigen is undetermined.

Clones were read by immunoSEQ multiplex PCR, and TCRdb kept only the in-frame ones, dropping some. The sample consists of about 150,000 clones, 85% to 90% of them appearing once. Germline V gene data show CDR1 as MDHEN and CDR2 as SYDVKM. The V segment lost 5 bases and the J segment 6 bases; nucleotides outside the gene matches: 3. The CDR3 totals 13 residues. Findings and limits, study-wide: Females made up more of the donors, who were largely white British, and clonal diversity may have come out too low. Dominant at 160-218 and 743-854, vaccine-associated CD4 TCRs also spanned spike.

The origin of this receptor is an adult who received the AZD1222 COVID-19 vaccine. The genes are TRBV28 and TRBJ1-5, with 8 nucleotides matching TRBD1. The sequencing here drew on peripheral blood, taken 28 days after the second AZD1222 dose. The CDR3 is CASSTQGGQPQHF. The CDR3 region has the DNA TGTGCCAGCAGTACACAGGGGGGTCAGCCCCAGCATTTT. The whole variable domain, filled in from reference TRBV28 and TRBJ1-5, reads DVKVTQSSRYLVKRTGEKVFLECVQDMDHENMFWYRQDPGLGLRLIYFSYDVKMKEKGDIPEGYSVSREKKERFSLILESASTNQTSMYLCASSTQGGQPQHFGDGTRLSIL.